This TCR beta chain was identified during a study of naive and memory T cell subsets. General observations from the study: Over 85% of naive TCR sequences appeared only once, unlike memory subsets. Especially in CD8 cells, naive repertoires contained a few larger clonotypes, possibly CD45RA-re-expressing memory cells.

V lost 0 bases and J lost 8, with 8 bases in between. This CDR3 contains 14 residues. Germline CDR1 LGHNA, CDR2 YSLEER. CMV status came from CD4+ IFNgamma after overnight CMV lysate stimulation. Sequential positive selection took CD4 T cells first, then CD8 T cells. Cells stained for CD3, CD4, CD8, CD45RA, CD27 and viability were sorted into four CD45RA/CD27 subsets. Two oligonucleotides, mixed equimolar, formed the beta constant-region primer covering TRBC1 and TRBC2. Ligated cDNA was amplified by four rounds of PCR with nested alpha and beta constant-region primers and SP2. TCRdb reanalysed the UMI-ligation and nested PCR reads using MiXCR and keeps one entry per CDR3 protein. The sample lists more than 95,000 distinct CDR3 sequences, roughly 15% occurring once. This clonotype was detected only a few times. Its specificity is not known.

Sample: naive CD8+ T cells from blood. This TCR came from a human donor in good health. The V gene is TRBV4-3, the J gene TRBJ1-6, with a tentative D call TRBD1 (5 bases). The CDR3 sequence is CASSQDRGHSPLHF. The CDR3 coding sequence is TGCGCCAGCAGCCAAGATCGGGGACATTCACCCCTCCACTTT.